This is a list of T cell receptor beta chains from one sample in a study of vaccination and CD4 T cells after COVID-19. One entry per CDR3 protein results from TCRdb running MiXCR on the PCR reads. The sample carries around 19,000 distinct CDR3 sequences, less than 70% recorded once. These receptors' antigens are unknown. The sequenced material came from CD4+ T cells from blood, cultured in vitro. These receptors were collected from a human donor who had recovered from COVID-19. The CDR3 runs from the conserved cysteine through the conserved F or W. The D gene is left open where the match is weak. Size tells how often a clone was seen (once, few, many) or the class of an expanded clone, and some rows leave it out.

CATSREETQYF | TGTGCCACCAGCAGAGAGGAGACCCAGTACTTC | TRBV15 | few | TRBJ2-5 | NA
CASSIKGGGNQPQHF | TGTGCCAGTAGTATTAAAGGGGGAGGCAATCAGCCCCAGCATTTT | TRBV19 | NA | TRBJ1-5 | NA
CSARGSSGTEETQYF | TGCAGTGCTAGAGGTTCTAGCGGGACGGAAGAGACCCAGTACTTC | TRBV20-1 | NA | TRBJ2-5 | TRBD2
CSAPGRGNYGYTF | TGCAGTGCCCCGGGACGGGGGAACTATGGCTACACCTTC | TRBV20-1 | NA | TRBJ1-2 | NA
CASSTSLRARGYTF | TGTGCCAGCAGTACTTCCCTCAGGGCACGGGGCTACACCTTC | TRBV6-4 | NA | TRBJ1-2 | NA
CASSIQHGNSPLHF | TGTGCCAGCAGCATTCAACACGGAAATTCACCCCTCCACTTT | TRBV21-1 | few | TRBJ1-6 | NA
CASSLGPRAEAFF | TGTGCCAGCAGCTTAGGGCCCCGGGCTGAAGCTTTCTTT | TRBV7-8 | few | TRBJ1-1 | NA
CASSSGTSGRPDTQYF | TGTGCCAGCAGTTCCGGGACTAGCGGGAGACCAGATACGCAGTATTTT | TRBV28 | NA | TRBJ2-3 | TRBD2
CTSSLSPCPGQSPSGANVLTF | TGCACCAGCAGTTTATCCCCATGTCCGGGACAGTCTCCTTCTGGGGCCAACGTCCTGACTTTC | TRBV27 | NA | TRBJ2-6 | TRBD1
CASSPSPGTGSYNSPLHF | TGTGCCAGCAGTCCATCGCCCGGGACAGGGTCCTATAATTCACCCCTCCACTTT | TRBV27 | few | TRBJ1-6 | TRBD1
CASRPNRQYTEAFF | TGTGCCAGTCGTCCAAACCGACAGTACACTGAAGCTTTCTTT | TRBV19 | NA | TRBJ1-1 | NA
CASSLVTDPSADTQYF | TGTGCCAGCAGCTTAGTGACAGACCCTAGCGCAGATACGCAGTATTTT | TRBV7-2 | NA | TRBJ2-3 | NA
CASSQDGPYSNQPQHF | TGCGCCAGCAGCCAGGATGGGCCCTATAGCAATCAGCCCCAGCATTTT | TRBV4-1 | few | TRBJ1-5 | NA
CATSRDREAENIQYF | TGTGCCACCAGCAGAGATAGGGAGGCTGAAAACATTCAGTACTTC | TRBV15 | NA | TRBJ2-4 | NA
CASSFGLTGGTQYF | TGTGCCAGCAGCTTCGGCCTCACGGGGGGGACCCAGTACTTC | TRBV7-2 | NA | TRBJ2-5 | TRBD2
CASSDGGTRTDTQYF | TGTGCCAGCAGCGATGGGGGGACTAGAACAGATACGCAGTATTTT | TRBV11-2 | NA | TRBJ2-3 | TRBD2
CSARGLLAGPYNEQFF | TGCAGTGCTAGAGGCCTTTTAGCGGGTCCCTACAATGAGCAGTTCTTC | TRBV20-1 | NA | TRBJ2-1 | TRBD2
CASSLAVGMNTEAFF | TGTGCCAGCAGCTTAGCGGTAGGGATGAACACTGAAGCTTTCTTT | TRBV7-2 | NA | TRBJ1-1 | NA
CASSRDRGTYEQYF | TGTGCCAGCAGCCGCGACAGGGGAACGTACGAGCAGTACTTC | TRBV7-9 | NA | TRBJ2-7 | TRBD1
CASSSPQGTSAFF | TGTGCCAGCAGCTCCCCCCAGGGAACATCGGCTTTCTTT | TRBV7-9 | NA | TRBJ1-1 | NA
CASRDSNTGELFF | TGTGCCAGTAGGGACAGCAACACCGGGGAGCTGTTTTTT | TRBV6-1 | NA | TRBJ2-2 | TRBD1
CASSLVGLAGLGEQFF | TGTGCCAGCAGCTTAGTTGGACTAGCGGGGCTAGGAGAGCAGTTCTTC | TRBV11-3 | NA | TRBJ2-1 | TRBD2
CASRRTNEKLFF | TGTGCCAGCAGGAGAACTAATGAAAAACTGTTTTTT | TRBV28 | NA | TRBJ1-4 | NA
CASSHQETQYF | TGTGCCAGCAGCCATCAAGAGACCCAGTACTTC | TRBV14 | NA | TRBJ2-5 | NA
CASSIGTGYTF | TGTGCCAGCAGTATCGGGACAGGCTACACCTTC | TRBV12-3/TRBV12-4 | NA | TRBJ1-2 | NA
CASSWATGIYGYTF | TGTGCCAGCAGTTGGGCGACAGGAATCTATGGCTACACCTTC | TRBV12-3/TRBV12-4 | few | TRBJ1-2 | NA
CASSPRALNTEAFF | TGTGCCAGCAGCCCCCGGGCCCTGAACACTGAAGCTTTCTTT | TRBV7-2 | NA | TRBJ1-1 | NA
CASSLSGANTGELFF | TGTGCCAGCAGCTTATCGGGGGCGAACACCGGGGAGCTGTTTTTT | TRBV27 | few | TRBJ2-2 | NA
CASSRLGGSLGEKLFF | TGTGCCAGCAGCCGCCTCGGGGGGAGCCTCGGTGAAAAACTGTTTTTT | TRBV7-2 | NA | TRBJ1-4 | NA
CASRPAGTVNTEAFF | TGTGCCAGCAGACCTGCCGGGACGGTAAACACTGAAGCTTTCTTT | TRBV6-2/TRBV6-3 | NA | TRBJ1-1 | NA
CASSLANQGRHTEAFF | TGTGCCAGCAGCTTAGCGAATCAGGGTAGGCACACTGAAGCTTTCTTT | TRBV7-6 | NA | TRBJ1-1 | NA
CASSYTPDGNYNQPQHF | TGTGCCAGCAGTTACACCCCGGACGGAAACTACAATCAGCCCCAGCATTTT | TRBV6-2/TRBV6-3 | once | TRBJ1-5 | NA
CASSQLTRGPAYGYTF | TGCGCCAGCAGCCAACTTACAAGGGGGCCCGCTTATGGCTACACCTTC | TRBV4-1 | NA | TRBJ1-2 | TRBD1
CATRGGLTDVYEQYF | TGTGCCACCAGGGGAGGCCTGACAGATGTCTACGAGCAGTACTTC | TRBV15 | few | TRBJ2-7 | NA
CASSDRGGYGYTF | TGTGCCAGCAGTGATCGGGGGGGCTATGGCTACACCTTC | TRBV6-1 | few | TRBJ1-2 | NA
CASSYGFTYEQYF | TGTGCCAGCAGTTATGGTTTCACCTACGAGCAGTACTTC | TRBV6-2/TRBV6-3 | NA | TRBJ2-7 | NA
CASSNPRQEEGTDTQYF | TGTGCCAGTAGTAACCCCCGACAGGAGGAAGGCACAGATACGCAGTATTTT | TRBV19 | few | TRBJ2-3 | NA
CASSLTASTDTQYF | TGTGCCAGCAGCTTGACCGCTAGCACAGATACGCAGTATTTT | TRBV11-3 | NA | TRBJ2-3 | NA
CASSEAGVAYNSPLHF | TGTGCCAGCAGTGAAGCAGGGGTAGCGTATAATTCACCCCTCCACTTT | TRBV6-1 | large | TRBJ1-6 | NA
CASSESSGRSKQYF | TGTGCCAGCAGTGAGTCTAGCGGGCGATCGAAGCAGTACTTC | TRBV6-4 | few | TRBJ2-7 | TRBD2
CAWTQGVGTEAFF | TGTGCCTGGACTCAGGGGGTCGGCACTGAAGCTTTCTTT | TRBV30 | NA | TRBJ1-1 | TRBD1